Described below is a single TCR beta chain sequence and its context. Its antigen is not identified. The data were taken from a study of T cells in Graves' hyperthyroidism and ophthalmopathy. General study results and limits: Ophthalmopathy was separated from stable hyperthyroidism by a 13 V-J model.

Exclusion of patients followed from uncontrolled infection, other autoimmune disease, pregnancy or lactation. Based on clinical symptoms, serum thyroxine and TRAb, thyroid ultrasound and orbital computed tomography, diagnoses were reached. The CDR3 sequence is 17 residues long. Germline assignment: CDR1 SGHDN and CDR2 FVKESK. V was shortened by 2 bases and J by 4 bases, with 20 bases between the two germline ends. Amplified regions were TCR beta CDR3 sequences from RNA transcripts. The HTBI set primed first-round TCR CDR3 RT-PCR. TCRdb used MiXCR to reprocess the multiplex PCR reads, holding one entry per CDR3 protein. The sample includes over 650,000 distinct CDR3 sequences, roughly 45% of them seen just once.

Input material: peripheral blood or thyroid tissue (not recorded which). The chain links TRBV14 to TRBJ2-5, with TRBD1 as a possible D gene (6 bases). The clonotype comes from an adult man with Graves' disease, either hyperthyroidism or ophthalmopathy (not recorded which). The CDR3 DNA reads TGTGCCAGCAGCCAAATAAAAGACAGGCCCCTGGGAGAGACCCAGTACTTC. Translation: CASSQIKDRPLGETQYF.